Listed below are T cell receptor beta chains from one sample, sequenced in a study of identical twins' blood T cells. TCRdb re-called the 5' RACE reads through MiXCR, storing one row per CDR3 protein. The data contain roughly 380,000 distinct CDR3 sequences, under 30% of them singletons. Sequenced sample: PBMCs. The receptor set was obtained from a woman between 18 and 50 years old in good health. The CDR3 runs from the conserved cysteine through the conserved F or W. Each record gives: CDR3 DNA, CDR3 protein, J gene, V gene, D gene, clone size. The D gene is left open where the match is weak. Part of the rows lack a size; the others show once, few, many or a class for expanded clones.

TGCAGTGCTAGGTCCGGGACAGGGGGGTACAATGAGCAGTTCTTC,CSARSGTGGYNEQFF,TRBJ2-1,TRBV20-1,TRBD1,many
TGTGCCAGCAGCCGACAGACAGGGCCGAGGGCGGAAGCTTTCTTT,CASSRQTGPRAEAFF,TRBJ1-1,TRBV14,TRBD1,few
TGCGCCAGCAGCTTGGGGGACGGGAGCTCCTACAATGAGCAGTTCTTC,CASSLGDGSSYNEQFF,TRBJ2-1,TRBV5-1,-,-
TGTGCCAGTGAGCGGGAAAGCACAGATACGCAGTATTTT,CASERESTDTQYF,TRBJ2-3,TRBV18,TRBD2,-
TGTGCCAGCAAAGAAATTGACAGCAATGAGCAGTTCTTC,CASKEIDSNEQFF,TRBJ2-1,TRBV21-1,-,many
TGTGCCAGCAGTTACTCGACATGGGCTGTCGGCAATCAGCCCCAGCATTTT,CASSYSTWAVGNQPQHF,TRBJ1-5,TRBV6-5,-,few
TGCAGTGCTAGAGAGCCCACATGGGGTCTAGCGAGTAGCTCCTACGGGCAGTACTTC,CSAREPTWGLASSSYGQYF,TRBJ2-7,TRBV20-1,-,-
TGTGCCAGCAGCTTGGGAGAGTACAGGGCTATCTACGAGCAGTACTTC,CASSLGEYRAIYEQYF,TRBJ2-7,TRBV5-6,-,-
TGCAGCGCACGCCCTACCCTGAACAATGAGCAGTTCTTC,CSARPTLNNEQFF,TRBJ2-1,TRBV29-1,-,few
TGTGCCAGCAGTCCTGACCCCTACAGGGCCAAAAACATTCAGTACTTC,CASSPDPYRAKNIQYF,TRBJ2-4,TRBV6-1,-,few
TGCGCCAGCAGCTACTTTCGACAGGGCCACTCTGGAAACACCATATATTTT,CASSYFRQGHSGNTIYF,TRBJ1-3,TRBV5-1,TRBD1,-
TGCAGTGCTGCACAGGGGGCGGTCACTGAAACTTTCTTT,CSAAQGAVTETFF,TRBJ1-1,TRBV20-1,TRBD1,-
TGTGCCAGCAGCTTATTATCAGGGACGGATGGCTACACCTTC,CASSLLSGTDGYTF,TRBJ1-2,TRBV7-9,-,-
TGTGCCAGCAGCTTCTCCGGACAGGGAGGCACTGAAGCTTTCTTT,CASSFSGQGGTEAFF,TRBJ1-1,TRBV11-3,TRBD1,few
TGTGCCAGCATCCTAGCGGGGGGATACACCGGGGAGCTGTTTTTT,CASILAGGYTGELFF,TRBJ2-2,TRBV7-8,TRBD2,few
TGTGCCAGTAGCTTAGGGATAGACAGGGGCTATTCACCCCTCCACTTT,CASSLGIDRGYSPLHF,TRBJ1-6,TRBV7-2,TRBD1,-
TGCGCCAGCAGTGCAGAGCCCCTGAGCTCCTACAATGAGCAGTTCTTC,CASSAEPLSSYNEQFF,TRBJ2-1,TRBV10-1,-,many
TGTGCCATCAGTGGGACAGGGGTCCCCTATGGCTACACCTTC,CAISGTGVPYGYTF,TRBJ1-2,TRBV10-3,TRBD1,-
TGTGCCAGCAGCTTTAACCGGGCTGGAAACACCATATATTTT,CASSFNRAGNTIYF,TRBJ1-3,TRBV7-9,-,few
TGTGCCAGCAGTACTAGCGTCGAGTTTGGTGAGCAGTTCTTC,CASSTSVEFGEQFF,TRBJ2-1,TRBV7-3,TRBD2,few
TGTGCCAGCAGTTACCCGACAGGGGTTCATATGTCCCTCGAAGCTTTCTTT,CASSYPTGVHMSLEAFF,TRBJ1-1,TRBV6-2/TRBV6-3,TRBD1,-
TGTGCCAGCATGAGAGGGGGCAAAGCTTTCTTT,CASMRGGKAFF,TRBJ1-1,TRBV9,TRBD1,-
TGTGCCAGCAAGTCCCAGTGGGAGACCCAGTACTTC,CASKSQWETQYF,TRBJ2-5,TRBV6-2/TRBV6-3,-,-
TGCAGTGCCGGTAGAACCTACGAGCAGTACTTC,CSAGRTYEQYF,TRBJ2-7,TRBV20-1,-,-
TGCAGCGTGGGGAGGGGCGCAGCGAACACCGGGGAGCTGTTTTTT,CSVGRGAANTGELFF,TRBJ2-2,TRBV29-1,TRBD2,-
TGCGCCAGCAGCAATACAGATGGCACCTACGAGCAGTACTTC,CASSNTDGTYEQYF,TRBJ2-7,TRBV5-1,-,few
TGTGCCAGCTCACTGAGTGGTTCAGATACGCAGTATTTT,CASSLSGSDTQYF,TRBJ2-3,TRBV18,-,many
TGTGCCAGTATTGGGACTAGCGGGAGAAACAATGAGCAGTTCTTC,CASIGTSGRNNEQFF,TRBJ2-1,TRBV19,TRBD2,few
TGCGCCAGCAGCCCGGGGTGGGGAACTAACTATGGCTACACCTTC,CASSPGWGTNYGYTF,TRBJ1-2,TRBV5-1,-,-
TGTGCCATCGGTTCCGGGACAGACTCTGGGGCCAACGTCCTGACTTTC,CAIGSGTDSGANVLTF,TRBJ2-6,TRBV10-3,TRBD1,few
TGTGCCAGCAGTCAATATAGCGGGGGGCCTAATGAGCAGTTCTTC,CASSQYSGGPNEQFF,TRBJ2-1,TRBV2,TRBD2,many
TGTGCCAGCAGTTTATCCCATTATAGTGAAGCTTTCTTT,CASSLSHYSEAFF,TRBJ1-1,TRBV27,-,-
TGTGCCAGCAGCCAAGCAGTCAATCAGCCCCAGCATTTT,CASSQAVNQPQHF,TRBJ1-5,TRBV3-1,-,few
TGTGCCAGCAGCTTGGGGGACAGGGGGAACCCCCCTACGAAACAACGGAATGCTGAAGCTTTCTTT,CASSLGDRGNPPTKQRNAEAFF,TRBJ1-1,TRBV5-5,TRBD1,-